This TCR beta chain appears in the sequencing data of a study of graft-versus-host responses after intestinal transplantation. Study as a whole: Every recipient had anti-thymocyte globulin induction and about three years of tacrolimus plus steroids.

General study results and limits: GvH clones surfaced in recipient marrow, some emerging earlier in ileum or blood. Circulating GvH clones peaking coincided with falling HvG clones soon after transplant.

Generated by immunoSEQ multiplex PCR, the TCRdb table keeps only in-frame clones and is missing some. The sample consists of about 90,000 clones, around 90% of them appearing once. The CDR3 length is 13 residues. The germline CDR1 and CDR2 sequences are SNHLY and FYNNEI. Trimming took off 4 bases at V and 2 bases at J, with 5 bases between the two ends. Concerning this clone: Antigen unknown.

The receptor was derived from a human donor who received an intestinal transplant. This chain joins TRBV2 and TRBJ2-2; D is ambiguous. The material sequenced was unstimulated CD8+ T cells sorted from spleen or lymph node cells, taken before intestinal transplant. In DNA form, the CDR3 reads TGTGCCAGCAGTGGAGGTAACACCGGGGAGCTGTTTTTT. This translates into CASSGGNTGELFF.